This T cell receptor (beta chain) was obtained from a study of Graves' ophthalmopathy and Graves' hyperthyroidism. Study in general: There was a collection of peripheral blood at initial diagnosis, before any treatment. Notes on the study in general: In blood, most expanded thyroid clonotypes above 0.001 frequency were also detected. Between ophthalmopathy and stable hyperthyroidism, a 13-signature model drew a separation with roughly 85% sensitivity and roughly 80% specificity.

Patients were left out if they had other autoimmune diseases, uncontrolled infections, pregnancy or lactation. V lost 3 bases, J lost 0 bases, and 8 bases lay in between. The CDR3 is 13 amino acids. Germline V CDR1 and CDR2: DFQATT, SNEGSKA (reference sequence). A word on this clonotype: The antigen remains unidentified.

Investigators amplified TCR beta CDR3 regions from RNA transcripts. The first round was an RT-PCR with HTBI primers, and the second round was a multiplex PCR. TCRdb re-analysed the multiplex PCR reads in MiXCR, keeping a single row per CDR3 protein. The table lists approximately 640,000 distinct CDR3 sequences, 35% to 50% of them singletons. The TCR was taken from an adult man with Graves' ophthalmopathy. Source material: peripheral blood. V gene TRBV20-1 combines with J gene TRBJ1-1, with unresolved D. The CDR3 nucleotides read TGCAGTGCTAGTATGGGCCTGAACACTGAAGCTTTCTTT. Translated: CSASMGLNTEAFF.